This record looks at one T cell receptor beta chain sequence and its context. No antigen is known for it. Generated by immunoSEQ multiplex PCR, the TCRdb table keeps only in-frame clones and is missing some. The data show around 120,000 clones, with just under 95% seen just once and 0.095% to 0.15% held by the top ten. This sample was included in a study of graft-versus-host responses after intestinal transplantation. Looking at the study overall: Every recipient underwent anti-thymocyte globulin induction, then tacrolimus and steroids for two to three years.

The CDR3 runs to 13 residues. Germline values: CDR1 MNHNS, CDR2 SASEGT. Trimming took 4 bases from V and 2 from J, leaving 8 bases between them. Overall study findings and caveats: Allograft clonal ratios (graft-versus-host to host-versus-graft) were high in patients who had graft-donor T cell macrochimerism. GvH clones turned up in recipient marrow; some had shown up first in ileum or blood. The study associated peak circulating GvH clone levels with early post-transplant HvG declines.

Material: unstimulated CD4+ T cells sorted from spleen or lymph node cells, obtained before intestinal transplant. V usage is TRBV6-1 and J usage is TRBJ1-1, with no clear D. The TCR sequence derives from a human donor who received an intestinal transplant. This CDR3 reads CASSGKINTEAFF. The CDR3 DNA follows: TGTGCCAGCAGTGGAAAGATTAACACTGAAGCTTTCTTT.